The 8 T cell receptor beta chains presented below share a single source sample, sequenced in a study of T cell responses to AZD1222 COVID-19 vaccine. Some clones are missing from TCRdb's copy, which holds only in-frame ones; the method was immunoSEQ multiplex PCR. This sample carries 130,000 to 150,000 clones, around 89% of them seen once, and the ten largest clones take around 15%. The input for sequencing was peripheral blood, taken on day 0 of AZD1222 vaccination. The origin of the receptors is an adult in good health.

The chain couples TRBV19 to TRBJ2-2; tentatively, D is TRBD2 (6 bases). V was shortened by 4 bases and J by 0 bases, with 12 bases between the two germline ends. The germline V gene has CDR1 LNHDA and CDR2 SQIVND (reference sequence). CDR3 length: 16 amino acids. In nucleotides, the CDR3 is TGTGCCAGTAGTAGAGCGGCGGGATCGAACACCGGGGAGCTGTTTTTT. Translation gives CASSRAAGSNTGELFF.

This chain uses TRBV7-2 with TRBJ1-2, with D hard to call. The CDR3 contains 15 residues. V lost 4 bases to trimming and J lost 5 bases, with 17 bases between them. In germline, CDR1 is SGHTA, CDR2 FQGNSA. CDR3 loop: CASSSSIGLGYGYTF. DNA of the CDR3: TGTGCCAGCAGCTCGAGCATAGGGCTGGGGTATGGCTACACCTTC.

V usage is TRBV29-1 and J usage is TRBJ2-1, with 9 bases matching TRBD2. Germline CDR1 is SQVTM and CDR2 is ANQGSEA. Germline trimming cut 4 bases from V and 2 bases from J; bases unmatched to any gene: 9. This CDR3 has 16 amino acids. CDR3 protein: CSVVGRGGLTYNEQFF. In DNA, the CDR3 is TGCAGCGTTGTCGGGCGGGGGGGCCTCACCTACAATGAGCAGTTCTTC.

The rearrangement uses TRBV19 and TRBJ1-2, with 8 positions matching TRBD1. J gave up 3 bases and V 8 bases, and 14 bases lay outside the gene matches. CDR3 length: 16 residues. Germline V gene lookup returns CDR1 LNHDA and CDR2 SQIVND (reference sequence). DNA of the CDR3: TGTGCCAGTCATCCAGGGGGCGGATGGGGGTACTATGGCTACACCTTC. Translated, it gives CASHPGGGWGYYGYTF.

The rearrangement joins TRBV5-5 to TRBJ1-4; 8 nucleotides line up with TRBD1. This CDR3 comprises 17 residues. Germline lookup yields CDR1 SGHKS and CDR2 YYEKEE (reference sequence). V dropped 0 bases and J dropped 2; count of bases not matched to a gene: 6. CDR3 amino acids: CASSLGGQAMTNEKLFF. The DNA of the CDR3 is TGTGCCAGCAGCTTGGGGGGACAGGCTATGACTAATGAAAAACTGTTTTTT. Complete variable domain (other parts from reference TRBV5-5 and TRBJ1-4): DAGVTQSPTHLIKTRGQQVTLRCSPISGHKSVSWYQQVLGQGPQFIFQYYEKEERGRGNFPDRFSARQFPNYSSELNVNALLLGDSALYLCASSLGGQAMTNEKLFFGSGTQLSVL.

In its sample, this clone was seen once. This chain links TRBV4-1 with TRBJ1-2; D ambiguous. CDR1 and CDR2 from the germline V gene are MGHRA and YSYEKL. V lost 0 bases and J 8 bases, leaving 16 bases between the germline ends. The CDR3 length is 15 residues. The CDR3 reads CASSQDPQVSQGYTF. The DNA of the CDR3 is TGCGCCAGCAGCCAAGATCCGCAGGTCTCTCAAGGCTACACCTTC.

V usage is TRBV10-2 and J usage is TRBJ1-2, with D tentatively TRBD1 (6 bases). Germline V lookup: CDR1 WSHSY, CDR2 SAAADI. Deletions cut 6 bases from V and 2 bases from J, with 10 bases between. This CDR3 comprises 13 residues. This CDR3 is CASRETGNYGYTF. Here the CDR3 DNA reads TGCGCCAGCAGGGAGACAGGCAACTATGGCTACACCTTC.

The J gene is TRBJ1-6, the V gene TRBV5-1; the match to TRBD1 covers 8 bases. CDR1 is SGHRS, CDR2 YFSETQ, per germline. This CDR3 has 16 residues. V dropped 3 bases and J dropped 10; count of bases not matched to a gene: 12. This CDR3 reads CASSSQNRGSASPLHF. For the CDR3, the DNA is TGCGCCAGCAGCTCGCAAAACAGGGGGTCGGCCTCACCCCTCCACTTT. Drawing the rest from reference TRBV5-1 and TRBJ1-6, the complete variable domain is KAGVTQTPRYLIKTRGQQVTLSCSPISGHRSVSWYQQTPGQGLQFLFEYFSETQRNKGNFPGRFSGRQFSNSRSEMNVSTLELGDSALYLCASSSQNRGSASPLHFGNGTRLTVT.